This TCR beta chain was identified during a study of blood T cell repertoires in COVID-19. Study context: COVID-19 samples from acute and convalescent phases originated in the United States, Italy and Spain. The cDNA or gDNA used as material had been derived from T cells, B-cell-depleted T cells, or PBMCs.

CDR3 length equals 14 residues. The germline gives CDR1 MNHEY, CDR2 SVGAGI. V was clipped by 4 bases and J by 9 bases, with 16 bases between them. In the authors' workflow: Nucleated cell number was recorded as an estimate derived from reference gene primer amplification. This table comes from immunoSEQ multiplex PCR, and its TCRdb copy is limited to in-frame clones, with some not included. V, J and clone size are taken as reported in that table, and D and trimming were inferred from the DNA itself. The sample holds over 55,000 clones, around 82% seen once. The receptor's source is a man in his forties or fifties with active COVID-19. Sequenced sample: peripheral blood. V usage is TRBV6-5 and J usage is TRBJ2-1; the D gene is possibly TRBD2 (7 bases). CDR3 residues: CASSWGREKSEQFF. CDR3 nucleotides: TGTGCCAGCAGTTGGGGGCGGGAGAAAAGTGAGCAGTTCTTC.